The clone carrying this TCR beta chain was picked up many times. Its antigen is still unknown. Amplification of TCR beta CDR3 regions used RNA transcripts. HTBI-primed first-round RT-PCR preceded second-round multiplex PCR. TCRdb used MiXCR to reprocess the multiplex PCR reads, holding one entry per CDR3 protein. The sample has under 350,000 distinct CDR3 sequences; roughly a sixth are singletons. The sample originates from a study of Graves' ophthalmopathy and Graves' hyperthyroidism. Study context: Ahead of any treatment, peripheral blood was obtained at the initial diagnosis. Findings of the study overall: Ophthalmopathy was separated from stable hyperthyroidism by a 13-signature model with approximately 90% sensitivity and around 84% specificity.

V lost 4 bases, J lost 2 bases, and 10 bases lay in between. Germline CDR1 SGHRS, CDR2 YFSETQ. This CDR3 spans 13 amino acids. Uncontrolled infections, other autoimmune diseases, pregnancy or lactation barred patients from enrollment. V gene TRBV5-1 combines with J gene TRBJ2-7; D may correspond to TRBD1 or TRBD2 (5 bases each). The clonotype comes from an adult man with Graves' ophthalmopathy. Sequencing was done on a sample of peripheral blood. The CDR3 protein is CASSPGPPYEQYF. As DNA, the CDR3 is TGCGCCAGCAGCCCGGGACCCCCCTACGAGCAGTACTTC. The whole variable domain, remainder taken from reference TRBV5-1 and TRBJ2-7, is KAGVTQTPRYLIKTRGQQVTLSCSPISGHRSVSWYQQTPGQGLQFLFEYFSETQRNKGNFPGRFSGRQFSNSRSEMNVSTLELGDSALYLCASSPGPPYEQYFGPGTRLTVT.